This T cell receptor (beta chain) was sequenced in a study of blood T cell repertoires in COVID-19. For the study at large: The analysed material was cDNA or gDNA that came from T cells, B-cell-depleted T cells, or PBMCs.

Generated by immunoSEQ multiplex PCR, the TCRdb table keeps only in-frame clones and is missing some. This table has over 100,000 clones, more than 75% appearing once. The TCR originated in a man aged 35-49 years with acute or convalescent COVID-19. The specimen sequenced was peripheral blood.

The CDR3 bases are TGTGCCAGCAGCCGGGACAGGGGGAAGAACACTGAAGCTTTCTTT. As protein: CASSRDRGKNTEAFF. The chain combines TRBV6-5 with TRBJ1-1; 11 bases are shared with TRBD1. The V gene's germline CDR1 is MNHEY and CDR2 SVGAGI. This CDR3 spans 15 amino acids. The ends lost 6 bases at V and 1 base at J; junction bases unmatched: 4.